This entry features one T cell receptor beta chain sequence. Its target is unknown. With V trimmed by 1 base and J by 9 bases, 7 bases remained unmatched. The CDR3 length is 15 residues. Germline values: CDR1 SNHLY, CDR2 FYNNEI. This specimen belongs to a study of cytotoxic CD8 clonotypes in ibrutinib-treated CLL. Study-level findings and limits: Sustained-remission and progressing patients diverged in sampling times.

Assay used: immunoSEQ multiplex PCR; TCRdb lists only in-frame clones, some missing. The table shows approximately 200,000 clones, with around 72% occurring only once. The chain carries TRBV2 and TRBJ1-5, with TRBD1 identical over 9 bases. The sequences come from PBMCs, collected after 24 months of ibrutinib treatment. This receptor was obtained from a human donor with chronic lymphocytic leukemia. CDR3 in DNA: TGTGCCAGCAGTGAAGGGACAGGGGCCTGGACGCCCCAGCATTTT. Translated: CASSEGTGAWTPQHF.